Below, 22 T cell receptor beta chains from the same sample are listed, as sequenced in a study of T cells in localized non-small cell lung cancer. The method was immunoSEQ multiplex PCR; TCRdb's version includes in-frame clones alone and lacks a portion of them. The sample gives more than 100,000 clones, approximately 88% of which show up once; over 1.5% is in the top ten. Sequences were derived from peripheral blood, sampled before any cancer treatment. All receptors come from a female donor over 55 with stage I lung adenocarcinoma.

The V gene is TRBV19, the J gene TRBJ2-1; 8 nucleotides line up with TRBD1. The length of the CDR3 is 15 residues. J was trimmed by 0 bases and V by 5 bases; bases with no gene match: 3. Germline lookup yields CDR1 LNHDA and CDR2 SQIVND (reference sequence). This CDR3 is CASSPDRGSYNEQFF. CDR3 DNA: TGTGCCAGTAGTCCTGACAGGGGCTCCTACAATGAGCAGTTCTTC. The variable domain in full, with the rest retrieved from reference TRBV19 and TRBJ2-1, is DGGITQSPKYLFRKEGQNVTLSCEQNLNHDAMYWYRQDPGQGLRLIYYSQIVNDFQKGDIAEGYSVSREKKESFPLTVTSAQKNPTAFYLCASSPDRGSYNEQFFGPGTRLTVL.

This chain uses TRBV28 with TRBJ1-1; tentatively, D is TRBD1 (5 bases). This CDR3 region has 14 residues. Germline V gives CDR1 MDHEN, CDR2 SYDVKM. Between the trimmed V and J ends, which lost 3 bases and 5 bases, there was a span of 13 bases. CDR3 loop: CASSFGGFETEAFF. In DNA, the CDR3 is TGTGCCAGCAGTTTTGGGGGATTTGAGACTGAAGCTTTCTTT.

This clone appeared a few times. V usage is TRBV19 and J usage is TRBJ2-2; D not certain. Deletions cut 7 bases from V and 5 bases from J, with 11 bases between. The germline V gene encodes CDR1 LNHDA and CDR2 SQIVND (reference sequence). The CDR3 spans 13 residues. CDR3 sequence (DNA): TGTGCCAGTACCGCACAAATGACCGGGGAGCTGTTTTTT. The encoded protein is CASTAQMTGELFF.

The chain employs TRBV28 and TRBJ2-1, with TRBD1 as a possible D gene (5 bases). Trimming took off 6 bases at V and 1 base at J, with 10 bases between the two ends. The CDR3 length is 14 residues. The germline gives CDR1 MDHEN, CDR2 SYDVKM. CDR3 residues: CASRSRVSYNEQFF. The CDR3 DNA reads as TGTGCCAGCAGGTCCAGGGTGTCCTACAATGAGCAGTTCTTC. The entire variable domain, with the rest obtained from reference TRBV28 and TRBJ2-1, is as follows: DVKVTQSSRYLVKRTGEKVFLECVQDMDHENMFWYRQDPGLGLRLIYFSYDVKMKEKGDIPEGYSVSREKKERFSLILESASTNQTSMYLCASRSRVSYNEQFFGPGTRLTVL.

The rearrangement uses TRBV5-1 and TRBJ2-7; 7 nucleotides agree with TRBD1. The CDR3 is made up of 15 amino acids. The junction had 7 bases not matched to a gene; V was cut back by 3 bases and J by 1 base. Germline V lookup: CDR1 SGHRS, CDR2 YFSETQ. The CDR3 bases are TGCGCCAGCAGCTACAATTCACAGGGGTCCTACGAGCAGTACTTC. This gives the protein CASSYNSQGSYEQYF.

V usage is TRBV28 and J usage is TRBJ2-5; D is unresolved. Germline V gene data show CDR1 as MDHEN and CDR2 as SYDVKM. The V gene lost 10 bases and the J gene lost 0 bases, with 9 bases spanning the gap. The CDR3 consists of 12 residues. CDR3 DNA sequence: TGTGCCATCCAGCAGTACCAAGAGACCCAGTACTTC. This codes for CAIQQYQETQYF.

This clone was observed once. The chain combines TRBV19 with TRBJ2-7; maybe TRBD1 (6 bases). The CDR3 is made up of 15 amino acids. From germline, CDR1 is LNHDA and CDR2 SQIVND (reference sequence). Trimming took 5 bases from V and 1 from J, leaving 15 bases between them. CDR3 nucleotide sequence: TGTGCCAGTAGTTCACAGGGAGCGATTTCCTACGAGCAGTACTTC. Translating it yields CASSSQGAISYEQYF.

The rearrangement uses TRBV7-7 and TRBJ2-1, with 13 bases that match TRBD2. The junction had 4 bases not matched to a gene; V was cut back by 5 bases and J by 0 bases. CDR3 length: 17 residues. Germline V gene lookup returns CDR1 SSHAT and CDR2 FNYEAQ (reference sequence). CDR3 region: CASSLGLAGVSYNEQFF. Written as DNA, the CDR3 is TGTGCCAGCAGCCTAGGACTAGCGGGAGTCTCCTACAATGAGCAGTTCTTC.

To note about this clone: A read error may be the cause here, since a much bigger clone is one base away. Distinct nucleotide sequences in the sample also encode this CDR3. V is TRBV10-2 and J is TRBJ2-1; D call uncertain. Germline V CDR1 and CDR2: WSHSY, SAAADI. The CDR3 has 13 amino acids. V was pared by 1 base and J by 4 bases, with 5 bases between. In nucleotides, the CDR3 is TGCGCCAGCAGTGAGTTCGGGTACAATGAGCAGTTCTTC. This translates into CASSEFGYNEQFF.

The sample holds a few counts of this clone. This sequence joins TRBV10-1 and TRBJ2-5, with D hard to call. CDR1 and CDR2 (germline): WNHNN, SYGVQD (reference sequence). Trimming stripped 2 bases from V and 1 base from J, with 8 bases between. The CDR3 runs to 14 residues. The CDR3 nucleotides read TGCGCCAGCAGTGAGACAGTCTCCCAAGAGACCCAGTACTTC. Translating gives CASSETVSQETQYF.

The rearrangement uses TRBV10-3 and TRBJ2-7; D is perhaps TRBD2 (6 bases). Germline V gene lookup returns CDR1 ENHRY and CDR2 SYGVKD. Trimming shortened V by 8 bases and J by 0 bases, and 11 bases separated the two germline ends. This CDR3 is 13 amino acids long. The CDR3 protein is CAILRDFSYEQYF. In DNA, the CDR3 is TGTGCCATCCTCCGGGACTTCTCCTACGAGCAGTACTTC.

The chain employs TRBV9 and TRBJ2-5; 10 bases are shared with TRBD2. The CDR3 contains 16 residues. Trimming took 0 bases from V and 3 from J; bases not matched to a gene: 5. Germline V lookup: CDR1 SGDLS, CDR2 YYNGEE. The CDR3 nucleotides are TGTGCCAGCAGCGTAGGCCCTAGCGGGGGTAAAGAGACCCAGTACTTC. This translates into CASSVGPSGGKETQYF.

The J gene is TRBJ2-3, the V gene TRBV7-8; D may be TRBD1 (8 bases). V was cut by 3 bases and J by 0 bases, with 16 bases left in between. This CDR3 spans 17 amino acids. In germline, CDR1 is SGHVS, CDR2 FQNEAQ. The CDR3 loop reads CASSFSKQGGSTDTQYF. CDR3 nucleotide sequence: TGTGCCAGCAGCTTTTCTAAACAGGGGGGGAGCACAGATACGCAGTATTTT.

The chain carries TRBV7-3 and TRBJ2-2; D not certain. The ends were cut back, 5 bases at V and 7 bases at J, with 8 bases in the middle. The germline V gene has CDR1 SGHTA and CDR2 FQGTGA. The CDR3 runs to 12 residues. In nucleotides, the CDR3 is TGTGCCAGCAGCCCCCTTGGCGGGGAGCTGTTTTTT. Encoded protein: CASSPLGGELFF.

This chain connects TRBV7-2 to TRBJ2-7, with 9 positions matching TRBD1. This CDR3 comprises 16 residues. V gave up 0 bases and J gave up 5 bases; unmatched junction bases: 8. Germline V gives CDR1 SGHTA, CDR2 FQGNSA. The CDR3 is CASSLARTGAIHEQYF. CDR3 nucleotide sequence: TGTGCCAGCAGCTTAGCCCGGACAGGGGCGATTCACGAGCAGTACTTC.

J is TRBJ2-3 and V is TRBV29-1; 11 positions agree with TRBD2. J gave up 4 bases and V 2 bases, and 2 bases lay outside the gene matches. Per the germline V gene, CDR1 is SQVTM and CDR2 is ANQGSEA. CDR3 size: 14 residues. Here the CDR3 DNA reads TGCAGCGTTGAACTAGCGGGAGGCTCAGATACGCAGTATTTT. This encodes CSVELAGGSDTQYF.

The rearrangement links TRBV6-1 to TRBJ2-7, with D unresolved. The CDR3 runs 12 residues. Trimming removed 7 bases from V and 3 bases from J, with 10 bases in between. Per the germline V gene, CDR1 is MNHNS and CDR2 is SASEGT. The CDR3 DNA reads as TGTGCCAGCATCGACTGGGACTACGAGCAGTACTTC. Translated: CASIDWDYEQYF.

Here the CDR3 reads CSAYFADTQYF. The DNA for the CDR3 is TGCAGCGCCTATTTCGCAGATACGCAGTATTTT. The chain links TRBV29-1 to TRBJ2-3; D not certain. There are 11 residues in the CDR3. Trimming pared 7 bases from V and 4 bases from J, leaving 9 bases between. Germline V gene lookup returns CDR1 SQVTM and CDR2 ANQGSEA.

The chain recombines TRBV6-5 with TRBJ1-6; 7 nucleotides match TRBD1. The germline V gene encodes CDR1 MNHEY and CDR2 SVGAGI. J was trimmed by 12 bases and V by 2 bases; bases with no gene match: 4. The CDR3 contains 13 residues. CDR3 region: CASSYQGGEPLHF. The DNA of the CDR3 is TGTGCCAGCAGTTACCAGGGGGGTGAACCCCTCCACTTT.

V usage is TRBV7-9 and J usage is TRBJ2-3; D call uncertain. Germline CDR1 and CDR2: SEHNR and FQNEAQ (reference sequence). V was pared by 1 base and J by 1 base, with 12 bases between. The CDR3 consists of 16 residues. In DNA, the CDR3 is TGTGCCAGCAGCTTAGTGGAAGCGAGAGGCACAGATACGCAGTATTTT. Translated: CASSLVEARGTDTQYF.

The CDR3 DNA is TGTGCCAGCAGCCGGCCGGGAAGGACAGGGCTTAGCGGCTACACCTTC. Translating it yields CASSRPGRTGLSGYTF. This sequence joins TRBV11-2 and TRBJ1-2; 8 nucleotides align to TRBD1. The germline V gene encodes CDR1 SGHAT and CDR2 FQNNGV. V lost 5 bases and J lost 8; bases outside the gene matches: 16. This CDR3 has 16 residues.

In DNA form, the CDR3 reads TGTGCCAGCAGCTTAGCGGTCGGCGGGAGGGCCCGGCGGGCGGCCCAGTACTTC. This codes for CASSLAVGGRARRAAQYF. The chain carries TRBV7-2 and TRBJ2-5, with 9 bases fitting TRBD2. There are 18 residues in the CDR3. The ends lost 0 bases at V and 9 bases at J; junction bases unmatched: 17. Germline assignment: CDR1 SGHTA and CDR2 FQGNSA. The full variable domain, its missing parts supplied by reference TRBV7-2 and TRBJ2-5, is GAGVSQSPSNKVTEKGKDVELRCDPISGHTALYWYRQSLGQGLEFLIYFQGNSAPDKSGLPSDRFSAERTGGSVSTLTIQRTQQEDSAVYLCASSLAVGGRARRAAQYFGPGTRLLVL.